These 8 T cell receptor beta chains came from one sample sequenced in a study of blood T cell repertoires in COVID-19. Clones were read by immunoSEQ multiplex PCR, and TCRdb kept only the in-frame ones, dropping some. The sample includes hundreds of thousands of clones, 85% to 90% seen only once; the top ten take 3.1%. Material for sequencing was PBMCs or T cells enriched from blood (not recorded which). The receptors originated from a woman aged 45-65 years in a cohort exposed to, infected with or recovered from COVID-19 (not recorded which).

This CDR3 is CASSSLKGPQGAKETQYF. CDR3 DNA sequence: TGTGCCAGCAGCTCGCTTAAGGGACCACAGGGGGCTAAAGAGACCCAGTACTTC. The V and J genes are TRBV11-2 and TRBJ2-5; 9 nucleotides align to TRBD1. CDR1 and CDR2 (germline): SGHAT, FQNNGV. The junction had 15 bases not matched to a gene; V was cut back by 4 bases and J by 3 bases. The CDR3 runs 18 residues.

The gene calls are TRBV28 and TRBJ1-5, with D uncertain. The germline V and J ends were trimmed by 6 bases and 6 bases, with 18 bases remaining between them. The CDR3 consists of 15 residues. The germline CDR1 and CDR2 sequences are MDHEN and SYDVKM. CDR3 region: CASSKIIGSFQPQHF. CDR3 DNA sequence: TGTGCCAGCAGCAAAATAATAGGGAGTTTTCAGCCCCAGCATTTT.

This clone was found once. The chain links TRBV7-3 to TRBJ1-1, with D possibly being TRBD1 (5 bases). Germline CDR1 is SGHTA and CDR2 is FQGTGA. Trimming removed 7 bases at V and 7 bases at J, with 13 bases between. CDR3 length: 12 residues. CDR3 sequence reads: CASTYGGGEAFF. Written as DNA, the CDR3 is TGTGCCAGCACTTACGGGGGAGGTGAAGCTTTCTTT.

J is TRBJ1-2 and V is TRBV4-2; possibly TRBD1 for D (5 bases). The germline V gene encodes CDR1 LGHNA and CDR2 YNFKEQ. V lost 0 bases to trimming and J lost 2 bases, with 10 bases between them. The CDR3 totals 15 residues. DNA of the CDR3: TGTGCCAGCAGCCAAGATGGGGCAGGCAACTATGGCTACACCTTC. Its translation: CASSQDGAGNYGYTF.

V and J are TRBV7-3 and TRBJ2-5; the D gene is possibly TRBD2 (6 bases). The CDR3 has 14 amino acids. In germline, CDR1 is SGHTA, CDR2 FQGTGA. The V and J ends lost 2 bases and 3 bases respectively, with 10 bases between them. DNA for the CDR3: TGTGCCAGCAGCTTAGTTGGCGGGGAAGAGACCCAGTACTTC. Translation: CASSLVGGEETQYF.

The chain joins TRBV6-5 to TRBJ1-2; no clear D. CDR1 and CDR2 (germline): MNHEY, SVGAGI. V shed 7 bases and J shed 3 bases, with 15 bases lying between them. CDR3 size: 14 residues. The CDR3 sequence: CASNQIPGHYGYTF. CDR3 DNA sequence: TGTGCCAGCAACCAAATCCCTGGCCACTATGGCTACACCTTC.

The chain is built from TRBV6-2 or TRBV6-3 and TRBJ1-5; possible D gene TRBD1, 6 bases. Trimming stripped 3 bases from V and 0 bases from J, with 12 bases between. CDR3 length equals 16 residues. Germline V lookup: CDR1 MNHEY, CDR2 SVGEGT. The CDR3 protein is CASSYLGQRSNQPQHF. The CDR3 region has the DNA TGTGCCAGCAGTTATCTCGGACAGCGTAGCAATCAGCCCCAGCATTTT.

The CDR3 sequence is CAISEQLSSNQPQHF. The CDR3 nucleotides read TGTGCCATCAGTGAACAGCTTTCAAGCAATCAGCCCCAGCATTTT. The chain couples TRBV10-3 to TRBJ1-5; unclear D gene. Germline V gene sequence: CDR1 ENHRY, CDR2 SYGVKD. V was cut by 3 bases and J by 1 base, with 10 bases left in between. The CDR3 is 15 residues long.